Listed below are T cell receptor beta chains from one sample, sequenced in a study of OX40 agonist ivuxolimab in advanced cancers. Libraries were prepared by immunoSEQ multiplex PCR; TCRdb keeps only in-frame clonotypes and omits some of them. The data contain under 50,000 clones, about 88% of them seen just once; the ten biggest clones take up about 50%. Source: CD4+ or CD8+ T cells sorted from blood, taken in a trial of the OX40 agonist ivuxolimab. The receptors here all came from an adult with an advanced solid tumor such as melanoma, head and neck, liver or kidney cancer. CDR3s include the opening cysteine and the closing phenylalanine or tryptophan. D genes are given only for firm matches. Expanded clones get a size class; other rows say once, few or many, or leave the size out.

CDR3nt,CDR3aa,abundance,v_gene,d_gene,j_gene
TGTGCCAGCAGCTTAGCTAGGACAGGGCGGAATGAGCAGTTCTTC,CASSLARTGRNEQFF,.,TRBV7-9,TRBD1,TRBJ2-1
TGTGCCAGCAGCCGCTGGGGGGCTAGCGGGGGAACAGATACGCAGTATTTT,CASSRWGASGGTDTQYF,.,TRBV28,TRBD2,TRBJ2-3
TGTGCCAGCAGTGAATCCCCGGGCCGTAACACTGAAGCTTTCTTT,CASSESPGRNTEAFF,.,TRBV2,.,TRBJ1-1
TGTGCCAGCAGCTTAGCGGGCAGTACTTACAATGAGCAGTTCTTC,CASSLAGSTYNEQFF,.,TRBV7-2,.,TRBJ2-1
TGCAGTGCAGCCGGGACGGAGACCCAGTACTTC,CSAAGTETQYF,.,TRBV20-1,.,TRBJ2-5
TGTGCCAGCAGCAAAACCGGGCCGGGACACTCGTACCAAGAGACCCAGTACTTC,CASSKTGPGHSYQETQYF,.,TRBV21-1,.,TRBJ2-5
TGTGCCAGCAGCTTAATTGTTGGTGGGGAGCTGTTTTTT,CASSLIVGGELFF,.,TRBV11-2,.,TRBJ2-2
TGTGCCATCAGAAACCGAGGGACAGTAGATGAGGGAAACACCATATATTTT,CAIRNRGTVDEGNTIYF,.,TRBV10-3,TRBD1,TRBJ1-3
TGTGCCAGCAGTGCGGACAGTATATCCTACGAGCAGTACTTC,CASSADSISYEQYF,.,TRBV2,.,TRBJ2-7
TGTGCCAGTGGAAGCGGGAGCTCCTACGAGCAGTACTTC,CASGSGSSYEQYF,.,TRBV2,TRBD2,TRBJ2-7
TGCGCCAGCAGCTTGGACAGTTTCTCTGGAAACACCATATATTTT,CASSLDSFSGNTIYF,.,TRBV5-1,.,TRBJ1-3
TGTGCCAGCAGCCATCTAGCGGGAGTTGGCAATGAGCAGTTCTTC,CASSHLAGVGNEQFF,.,TRBV14,TRBD2,TRBJ2-1
TGTGCCTGGAGTGAGGGGGCTCGGCACGAGCAGTACTTC,CAWSEGARHEQYF,.,TRBV30,TRBD1,TRBJ2-7
TGTGCCAGCAGTGAAGTCGGGCAGCCTTCCTCGAGTGGCTACACCTTC,CASSEVGQPSSSGYTF,.,TRBV6-1,.,TRBJ1-2
TGTGCCAGCAGCGTTTCCGGGCTTAATGAAAAACTGTTTTTT,CASSVSGLNEKLFF,few,TRBV9,.,TRBJ1-4
TGTGCCAGCAGCGGGACTAGCGTCCCCTACGAGCAGTACTTC,CASSGTSVPYEQYF,.,TRBV7-9,TRBD2,TRBJ2-7
TGCGCCAGCAGCCAGAGGGAGGCGTACGAGCAGTACTTC,CASSQREAYEQYF,.,TRBV4-1,.,TRBJ2-7
TGCGCCAGCAGCTTGTTATCCGGGGGCAACACCGGGGAGCTGTTTTTT,CASSLLSGGNTGELFF,few,TRBV5-1,.,TRBJ2-2
TGTGCCAGCAGCTTAGCAACTAATGAAAAACTGTTTTTT,CASSLATNEKLFF,once,TRBV11-3,.,TRBJ1-4
TGTGCCAGCTCACCACCGGGCACAGATACGCAGTATTTT,CASSPPGTDTQYF,.,TRBV18,.,TRBJ2-3
TGTGCCATCCGCCCGCGAGACAGGGGCATCTACGAGCAGTACTTC,CAIRPRDRGIYEQYF,.,TRBV10-3,TRBD1,TRBJ2-7
TGTGCCAGCTCACCCCGGGCCGAACGAAATTCACCCCTCCACTTT,CASSPRAERNSPLHF,.,TRBV18,.,TRBJ1-6
TGTGCCAGCAGCCGGGACACCGATTATCAGCCCCAGCATTTT,CASSRDTDYQPQHF,once,TRBV28,.,TRBJ1-5
TGCAGCGTTCCCTGGGGTGGGGGACAGAACTATGGCTACACCTTC,CSVPWGGGQNYGYTF,.,TRBV29-1,TRBD1,TRBJ1-2
TGCGCCAGCAGCTTGGGAGGGCAGGGTAACGGCTACACCTTC,CASSLGGQGNGYTF,few,TRBV5-1,.,TRBJ1-2
TGTGCCAGCAGCCTAAGCGGGGGGAGGTACGAGCAGTACTTC,CASSLSGGRYEQYF,.,TRBV14,TRBD2,TRBJ2-7
TGCAGCGTTTTGATGACTAGTTTGTCCGGGGAGCTGTTTTTT,CSVLMTSLSGELFF,.,TRBV29-1,.,TRBJ2-2
TGCGCCAGCAGCTTGGAAGCGGGGGGGACCTCCTACGAGCAGTACTTC,CASSLEAGGTSYEQYF,.,TRBV5-1,TRBD2,TRBJ2-7
TGCGCCAGCAGCCGACGGGCGGGAGGGACGACTGGGAATGAGCAGTTCTTC,CASSRRAGGTTGNEQFF,.,TRBV5-1,TRBD2,TRBJ2-1
TGTGCCAGCAGGAGGACGGGCCTTTCCTACGAGCAGTACTTC,CASRRTGLSYEQYF,.,TRBV6-5,.,TRBJ2-7
TGTGCCAGCACCCGTGGGGCCAATGAGCAGTTCTTC,CASTRGANEQFF,.,TRBV21-1,.,TRBJ2-1
TGTGCCAGCAATTTCCCCGTAAGCGGTGGAAACATTCAGTACTTC,CASNFPVSGGNIQYF,.,TRBV2,.,TRBJ2-4
TGTGCCAGCAGTCCCGGGACAGGGGCCTATGGCTACACCTTC,CASSPGTGAYGYTF,.,TRBV27,TRBD1,TRBJ1-2
TGTGCCACCAGCAGAGATCGAGCAGGGGACGAGCAGTACTTC,CATSRDRAGDEQYF,.,TRBV15,.,TRBJ2-7
TGCGCCAGCAGCCTTAGTGTAGGTGGGAACACTGAAGCTTTCTTT,CASSLSVGGNTEAFF,.,TRBV4-3,.,TRBJ1-1